Each of the 10 T cell receptor beta chains below was sequenced from the same sample in a study of T cells after yellow fever vaccination. Each CDR3 protein is one row after TCRdb ran MiXCR on the 5' RACE reads. The repertoire holds 300,000 to 400,000 distinct CDR3 sequences, with approximately 4.2% as singletons. The sample in question was PBMCs, obtained 5 days after the yellow fever booster vaccination. The source is a man between 18 and 29 years old who received the YFV17D yellow fever vaccine.

This clonotype appeared a few times. The chain recombines TRBV12-3 or TRBV12-4 with TRBJ2-3; either TRBD1 or TRBD2 may fit D (5 bases each). Trimming pared 0 bases from V and 10 bases from J, leaving 8 bases between. CDR3 size: 12 residues. CDR3: CASSLAGEAQYF. CDR3 DNA: TGTGCCAGCAGTTTAGCGGGGGAAGCGCAGTATTTT.

The chain carries TRBV7-8 and TRBJ2-2, with 10 nucleotides matching TRBD1. Trimming took 5 bases from V and 6 from J; bases not matched to a gene: 9. Germline values: CDR1 SGHVS, CDR2 FQNEAQ. This CDR3 has 16 residues. CDR3 bases: TGTGCCAGCAGCAACGGACAGGGGGGATTGGCCGGGGAGCTGTTTTTT. This codes for CASSNGQGGLAGELFF.

The V gene is TRBV6-2 or TRBV6-3, the J gene TRBJ1-5; D gene ambiguous. Germline assignment: CDR1 MNHEY and CDR2 SVGEGT. The V end was cut by 6 bases, the J end by 6 bases, with 9 bases between. The CDR3 has 12 residues. CDR3 nucleotide sequence: TGTGCCAGCAGCCACCTCGGTCAGCCCCAGCATTTT. Protein sequence: CASSHLGQPQHF.

This clonotype was recorded a few times. This chain connects TRBV4-1 to TRBJ2-1, with D possibly TRBD1 on 6 matching bases. V was cut by 0 bases and J by 7 bases, with 19 bases left in between. The CDR3 is 17 amino acids. The germline CDR1 and CDR2 sequences are MGHRA and YSYEKL. CDR3 sequence (DNA): TGCGCCAGCAGCCAAGACCGAGGCAGGGGAAGGGGAAATGAGCAGTTCTTC. This encodes CASSQDRGRGRGNEQFF.

In its sample, this clonotype was seen many times. This rearrangement joins TRBV28 to TRBJ2-6; no reliable D call. Trimming left V 8 bases short and J 0 bases short, with 17 bases between. The length of the CDR3 is 17 residues. CDR1 is MDHEN, CDR2 SYDVKM, per germline. CDR3 in amino acids: CASDSKGFRSGANVLTF. The CDR3 nucleotides read TGTGCCAGCGATAGTAAGGGTTTCCGCTCTGGGGCCAACGTCCTGACTTTC.

This clonotype showed up just a few times. V and J are TRBV20-1 and TRBJ2-1; 7 bases map to TRBD2. The CDR3 length is 14 residues. The germline V gene has CDR1 DFQATT and CDR2 SNEGSKA (reference sequence). The V segment lost 2 bases and the J segment 2 bases; nucleotides outside the gene matches: 3. CDR3 region: CSARSSGPYNEQFF. The CDR3 DNA sequence: TGCAGTGCTAGATCTAGCGGCCCCTACAATGAGCAGTTCTTC.

This clonotype came up many times. The chain recombines TRBV5-1 with TRBJ2-1; no clear D gene. Per the germline V gene, CDR1 is SGHRS and CDR2 is YFSETQ. With 0 bases removed from V and 6 bases from J, the gap between germline ends came to 7 bases. The CDR3 loop spans 13 amino acids. CDR3 in amino acids: CASSLGVPNEQFF. CDR3 DNA: TGCGCCAGCAGCTTGGGCGTACCCAATGAGCAGTTCTTC. Filled out from reference TRBV5-1 and TRBJ2-1, the complete variable domain reads KAGVTQTPRYLIKTRGQQVTLSCSPISGHRSVSWYQQTPGQGLQFLFEYFSETQRNKGNFPGRFSGRQFSNSRSEMNVSTLELGDSALYLCASSLGVPNEQFFGPGTRLTVL.

This chain joins TRBV5-4 and TRBJ1-4; 7 bases fit TRBD1. The ends lost 4 bases at V and 7 bases at J; junction bases unmatched: 4. This CDR3 contains 13 residues. Germline CDR1 and CDR2: SGHNT and YYREEE (reference sequence). CDR3 bases: TGTGCCAGCAGCATTGACAGGGTTGAAAAACTGTTTTTT. Protein sequence: CASSIDRVEKLFF.

The genes are TRBV27 and TRBJ1-2, with D uncertain. The V gene lost 3 bases and the J gene lost 1 base, with 6 bases spanning the gap. The length of the CDR3 is 13 residues. CDR1 MNHEY and CDR2 SMNVEV come from the germline V gene (reference sequence). The CDR3 bases are TGTGCCAGCAGTTTCAAAGTTAACTATGGCTACACCTTC. The encoded protein is CASSFKVNYGYTF.

This chain uses TRBV5-4 with TRBJ2-1; 7 bases line up with TRBD1. The germline V gene has CDR1 SGHNT and CDR2 YYREEE (reference sequence). The CDR3 is 15 amino acids. The V and J ends lost 4 bases and 7 bases, in that order; junction bases with no gene match: 11. CDR3 in DNA: TGTGCCAGCAGCCAGGGGGAATTCGGGTCTAATGAGCAGTTCTTC. Translating gives CASSQGEFGSNEQFF.